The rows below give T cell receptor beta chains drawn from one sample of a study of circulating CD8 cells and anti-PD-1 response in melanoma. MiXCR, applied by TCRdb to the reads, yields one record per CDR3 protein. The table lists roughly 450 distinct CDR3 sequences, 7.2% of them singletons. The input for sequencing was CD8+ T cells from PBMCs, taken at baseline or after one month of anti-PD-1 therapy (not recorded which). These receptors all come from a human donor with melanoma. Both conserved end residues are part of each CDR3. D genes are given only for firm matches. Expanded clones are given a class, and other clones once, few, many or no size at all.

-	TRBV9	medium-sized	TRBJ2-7	TGTGCCAGCAGCCTTCCGGGACTCAACGAGCAGTACTTC	CASSLPGLNEQYF
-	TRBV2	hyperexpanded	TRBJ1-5	TGTGCCAGCGAATCCCGTCCGGTTTATAGCAATCAGCCCCAGCATTTT	CASESRPVYSNQPQHF
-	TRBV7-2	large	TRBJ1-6	TGTGCCAGCAGCTTAGGGGTCATAAGGGGCGCCTATAATTCACCCCTCCACTTT	CASSLGVIRGAYNSPLHF
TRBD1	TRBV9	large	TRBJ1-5	TGTGCCAGCAGCAAAACAGGGGGAAGCAATCAGCCCCAGCATTTT	CASSKTGGSNQPQHF
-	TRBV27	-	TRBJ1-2	TGTGCCAGCAGTTTTACTTCAATCGGGTATGGCTACACCTTC	CASSFTSIGYGYTF
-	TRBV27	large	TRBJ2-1	TGTGCCAGCAGTTTATCGGGGGCTAGCGGTCTTCGCAATGAGCAGTTCTTC	CASSLSGASGLRNEQFF
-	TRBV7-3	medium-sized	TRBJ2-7	TGTGCCAGCAGCCCCCGTTTGGGGGGGCCGGGCGAGCAGTACTTC	CASSPRLGGPGEQYF
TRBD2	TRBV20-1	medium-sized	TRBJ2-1	TGCAGTGCTAGCCTAGCGGGAGCTTACAATGAGCAGTTCTTC	CSASLAGAYNEQFF
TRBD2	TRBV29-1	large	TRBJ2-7	TGCAGCGTTGCGGCGGGAGGGAGGTTTTACGAGCAGTACTTC	CSVAAGGRFYEQYF
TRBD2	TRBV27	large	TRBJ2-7	TGTGCCAGCCGGGGGGAATCCTACGAGCAGTACTTC	CASRGESYEQYF
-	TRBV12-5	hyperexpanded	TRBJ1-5	TGTGCTAGCCTATTTAGACAGTTCAATCAGCCCCAGCATTTT	CASLFRQFNQPQHF
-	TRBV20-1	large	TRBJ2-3	TGCAGTGCTGACGACGTAGCGAGAAGCACAGATACGCAGTATTTT	CSADDVARSTDTQYF
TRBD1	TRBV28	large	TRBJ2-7	TGTGCCAGCAGTCTCCCCGGGACAGGGAACGAGCAGTACTTC	CASSLPGTGNEQYF
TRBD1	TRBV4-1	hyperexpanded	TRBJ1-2	TGCGCCAGCAGCCAAGATCTGTGGACAGGGCGCTACACCTTC	CASSQDLWTGRYTF
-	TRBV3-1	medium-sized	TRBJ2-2	TGTGCCAGCAGCAGTCCGGGGACCGGGGAGCTGTTTTTT	CASSSPGTGELFF
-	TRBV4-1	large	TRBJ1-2	TGCGCCAGCAGCCAAGATGGAGGGTACTATGGCTACACCTTC	CASSQDGGYYGYTF
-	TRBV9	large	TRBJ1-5	TGTGCCAGCAGCGAACCCAAGATAGGGGGGGTTATAGGTCAGCCCCAGCATTTT	CASSEPKIGGVIGQPQHF
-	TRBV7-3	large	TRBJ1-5	TGTGCCAGCAGCCCGAGTGGTGGCAATCAGCCCCAGCATTTT	CASSPSGGNQPQHF
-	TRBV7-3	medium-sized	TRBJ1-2	TGTGCCAGCAGCGTTTCGGGACAAAACTATGGCTACACCTTC	CASSVSGQNYGYTF
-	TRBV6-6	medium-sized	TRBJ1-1	TGTGCCAGCAGTTACTCGAGCAGAAACACTGAAGCTTTCTTT	CASSYSSRNTEAFF
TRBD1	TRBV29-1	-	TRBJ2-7	TGCAGCGTTGAAGATGCGCCGACAGGGGGAGAGCAGTACTTC	CSVEDAPTGGEQYF
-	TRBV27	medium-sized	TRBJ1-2	TGTGCCAGCAGTCCCCACCGGGGCAATGGCTACACCTTC	CASSPHRGNGYTF
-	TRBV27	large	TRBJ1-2	TGTGCCAGCAGTTTTTCGACAGATTCCTATGGCTACACCTTC	CASSFSTDSYGYTF
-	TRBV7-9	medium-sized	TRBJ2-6	TGTGCCAGCAGCCGACGCCCCGTGCAGGGGAGGTACGGGGCCAACGTCCTGACTTTC	CASSRRPVQGRYGANVLTF
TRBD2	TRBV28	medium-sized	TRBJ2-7	TGTGCCAGCAGTAAGACCGGGACTAGCGGGAGGGCGCGAACCTACGAGCAGTACTTC	CASSKTGTSGRARTYEQYF
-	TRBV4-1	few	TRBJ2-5	TGCGCCAGCAGCCAAGATCGTGGGGCAGGAGAGACCCAGTACTTC	CASSQDRGAGETQYF
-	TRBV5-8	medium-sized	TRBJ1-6	TGTGCCAGCAGCGATCCCCGGGACACCCTAAATTCACCCCTCCACTTT	CASSDPRDTLNSPLHF
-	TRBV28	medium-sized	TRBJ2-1	TGTGCCAGCAGTTTAGGTGGGACGGGCAATGAGCAGTTCTTC	CASSLGGTGNEQFF
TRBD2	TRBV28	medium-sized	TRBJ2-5	TGTGCCAGCAGTCCGCGGACTAGCGGGATCCAAGAGACCCAGTACTTC	CASSPRTSGIQETQYF
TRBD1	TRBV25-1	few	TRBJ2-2	TGTGCCAGCACCCAAGGGACAGGCCGAAACGGGGAGCTGTTTTTT	CASTQGTGRNGELFF
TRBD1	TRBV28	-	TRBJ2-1	TGTGCCAGCAGTTTACTTTCGGGGACAGGGCGCTACTACAATGAGCAGTTCTTC	CASSLLSGTGRYYNEQFF
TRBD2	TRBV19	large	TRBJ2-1	TGTGCCAGTAGTACACTAGCGGGAGTCTCAGATGAGCAGTTCTTC	CASSTLAGVSDEQFF
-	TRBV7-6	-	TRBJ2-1	TGTGCCAGCAGCTTACGAGCGGGCTCCCACAATGAGCAGTTCTTC	CASSLRAGSHNEQFF
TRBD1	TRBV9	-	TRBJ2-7	TGTGCCTCCAGCGTAGTAGGGGGCGACGAGCAGTACTTC	CASSVVGGDEQYF
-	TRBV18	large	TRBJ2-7	TGTGCCAGCTCACCACCCGGTTCTTACGAGCAGTACTTC	CASSPPGSYEQYF
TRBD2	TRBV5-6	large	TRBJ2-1	TGTGCCAGCAGCCCAGGGGGGTTATATAGCGGGAGAAACAATGAGCAGTTCTTC	CASSPGGLYSGRNNEQFF
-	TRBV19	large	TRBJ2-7	TGTGCCAGTAGTATAAGCCCCCGGGAGAGGTACGAGCAGTACTTC	CASSISPRERYEQYF
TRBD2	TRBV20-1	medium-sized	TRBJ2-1	TGCAGTGCTAGAGAGCCACTAGCGGGAGGCTCCTACAATGAGCAGTTCTTC	CSAREPLAGGSYNEQFF
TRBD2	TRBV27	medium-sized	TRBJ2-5	TGTGCCAGCAGGGGACTAGCGGGGGGAATTCAAGAGACCCAGTACTTC	CASRGLAGGIQETQYF
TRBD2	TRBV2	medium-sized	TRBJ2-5	TGTGCCAGCAGGGAAACTAGCGGTCCTCAGGAAGAGACCCAGTACTTC	CASRETSGPQEETQYF